The present T cell receptor (beta chain) was sequenced within a study of shared clonotypes between healthy human individuals. Turning to the study itself: For every donor, three CD4 naive, three CD4 memory, two CD8 naive and one CD8 memory plates were used. Study-wide points: Some clonotypes were shared by all four sorted-subset donors, while others were not shared. The non-shared ones had lower generation probabilities than the shared ones.

About this clone itself: The antigen is undetermined.

Sorted-subset replicate PCRs used about 200 ng of genomic DNA. This amount corresponded to tens of thousands of T cell genomes. Some clones are missing from TCRdb's copy, which holds only in-frame ones; the method was immunoSEQ multiplex PCR. The data contain approximately 2,300,000 clones, 85% to 95% of them seen just once; the ten biggest clones take up 0.3% to 0.45%. Trimming removed 7 bases from V and 0 bases from J, with 12 bases in between. Germline CDR1 reads MGHDK; CDR2 reads SYGVNS. CDR3 size: 14 residues. This TCR was recovered from a man aged 18 to 35 in good health. Some clones in this sample may be carry-over from other donors' samples. This sequence joins TRBV25-1 and TRBJ1-1, with D tentatively TRBD1 (6 bases). Sample: naive CD4+ T cells from PBMCs. Stated subset: CD45RA+ positively selected. CDR3 DNA sequence: TGTGCCAGCAAAAGAGGGGGTTTGAACACTGAAGCTTTCTTT. It is translated as CASKRGGLNTEAFF.